The 31 T cell receptor beta chains below all came from one sample that was sequenced in a study of shared clonotypes between healthy human individuals. Generated by immunoSEQ multiplex PCR, the TCRdb table keeps only in-frame clones and is missing some. Of 2,100,000 or so clones in the sample, approximately 95% are singletons; the top ten hold less than 0.15%. The source material was naive CD4+ T cells sorted from blood. The subset here: CD45RA+ positively selected. Receptor source: a man in his late teens or twenties in good health.

This rearrangement joins TRBV20-1 to TRBJ2-5, with D hard to call. In germline, CDR1 is DFQATT, CDR2 SNEGSKA (reference sequence). The CDR3 has 11 amino acids. V shed 6 bases and J shed 5 bases, with 10 bases lying between them. The CDR3 here is CSATHGETQYF. The CDR3 DNA follows: TGCAGTGCGACTCATGGGGAGACCCAGTACTTC.

CDR3 sequence (DNA): TGTGCCAGCAGCAACCAGGGGGCCGGCAATCAGCCCCAGCATTTT. Protein sequence: CASSNQGAGNQPQHF. V and J are TRBV7-2 and TRBJ1-5, with 8 bases fitting TRBD1. The CDR3 extends over 15 amino acids. Germline trimming cut 5 bases from V and 2 bases from J; bases unmatched to any gene: 5. Per the germline V gene, CDR1 is SGHTA and CDR2 is FQGNSA.

The V and J genes are TRBV2 and TRBJ1-1; D may be TRBD1 (5 bases). This CDR3 region has 14 residues. Looked up from germline, CDR1 is SNHLY and CDR2 is FYNNEI. V shed 3 bases and J shed 5 bases, with 13 bases lying between them. This CDR3 reads CASSDEGIRTEAFF. The CDR3 DNA reads TGTGCCAGCAGTGATGAGGGGATACGGACTGAAGCTTTCTTT.

This clone was counted a single time. The chain carries TRBV25-1 and TRBJ2-4; possible D gene TRBD1, 5 bases. CDR1 is MGHDK, CDR2 SYGVNS, per germline. The CDR3 runs 15 residues. The V gene lost 3 bases and the J gene lost 2 bases, with 11 bases spanning the gap. Here the CDR3 DNA reads TGTGCCAGCAGTGAGCTAGGGGAACCCAAAAACATTCAGTACTTC. As protein: CASSELGEPKNIQYF.

On this clone: Within the sample, other DNA sequences also encode this same CDR3. The V call is TRBV2, the J call TRBJ2-7, with D unclear. Germline CDR1 SNHLY, CDR2 FYNNEI. Trimming removed 6 bases from V and 3 bases from J, with 6 bases in between. The CDR3 extends over 11 amino acids. DNA of the CDR3: TGTGCCAGCAGGGGATACTACGAGCAGTACTTC. Its protein product is CASRGYYEQYF.

V usage is TRBV7-9 and J usage is TRBJ2-3, with 12 positions matching TRBD1. Germline CDR1 reads SEHNR; CDR2 reads FQNEAQ (reference sequence). The CDR3 has 17 residues. V dropped 4 bases and J dropped 2; count of bases not matched to a gene: 7. The CDR3 reads CASSYGTGGRYTDTQYF. The CDR3 DNA follows: TGTGCCAGCAGCTACGGGACAGGGGGCAGGTACACAGATACGCAGTATTTT.

The chain is built from TRBV15 and TRBJ2-4; no firm D call. Germline V lookup: CDR1 LNHNV, CDR2 YYDKDF (reference sequence). V shed 0 bases and J shed 0 bases, with 12 bases lying between them. CDR3 size: 17 residues. CDR3 bases: TGTGCCACCAGCAGAGAGAAGTTAACCCTAGCCAAAAACATTCAGTACTTC. Translation gives CATSREKLTLAKNIQYF. The entire variable domain, with the rest obtained from reference TRBV15 and TRBJ2-4, is as follows: DAMVIQNPRYQVTQFGKPVTLSCSQTLNHNVMYWYQQKSSQAPKLLFHYYDKDFNNEADTPDNFQSRRPNTSFCFLDIRSPGLGDTAMYLCATSREKLTLAKNIQYFGAGTRLSVL.

The sample holds one count of this clone. The chain couples TRBV5-1 to TRBJ1-2; perhaps TRBD1 as D (6 bases). Trimming stripped 4 bases from V and 8 bases from J, with 21 bases between. The germline gives CDR1 SGHRS, CDR2 YFSETQ. This CDR3 contains 15 residues. The CDR3 reads CASSGQVLGGSGYTF. The DNA of the CDR3 is TGCGCCAGCAGCGGCCAAGTCTTAGGGGGAAGCGGCTACACCTTC.

This clone was detected only once. The chain combines TRBV15 with TRBJ1-3; 7 nucleotides match TRBD1. Per the germline V gene, CDR1 is LNHNV and CDR2 is YYDKDF (reference sequence). The CDR3 has 15 residues. Germline trimming cut 5 bases from V and 0 bases from J; bases unmatched to any gene: 4. The CDR3 DNA reads as TGTGCCACCAGCCCGGGACAGAGCTCTGGAAACACCATATATTTT. Its protein product is CATSPGQSSGNTIYF.

This chain links TRBV6-5 with TRBJ1-2, with D perhaps matching TRBD1 (5 bases). CDR1 MNHEY and CDR2 SVGAGI come from the germline V gene. Trimming shortened V by 5 bases and J by 0 bases, and 13 bases separated the two germline ends. This CDR3 comprises 15 residues. DNA for the CDR3: TGTGCCAGCAGTACACGGGACGGAGCTAACTATGGCTACACCTTC. Translating it yields CASSTRDGANYGYTF.

This rearrangement joins TRBV7-9 to TRBJ2-5; D unresolved. V was clipped by 5 bases and J by 2 bases, with 9 bases between them. There are 13 residues in the CDR3. The germline CDR1 and CDR2 sequences are SEHNR and FQNEAQ (reference sequence). CDR3 DNA sequence: TGTGCCAGCAGCAAGCGCCCACAAGAGACCCAGTACTTC. Protein: CASSKRPQETQYF. Based on the CDR3 plus reference TRBV7-9 and TRBJ2-5, the full variable domain is DTGVSQNPRHKITKRGQNVTFRCDPISEHNRLYWYRQTLGQGPEFLTYFQNEAQLEKSRLLSDRFSAERPKGSFSTLEIQRTEQGDSAMYLCASSKRPQETQYFGPGTRLLVL.

This clone was detected once. This sample also contains other DNA sequences that code for the same CDR3. The chain is built from TRBV7-3 and TRBJ1-1; D is unclear. V was trimmed by 1 base and J by 1 base, leaving 7 bases between them. From germline, CDR1 is SGHTA and CDR2 FQGTGA. The CDR3 length is 14 residues. The CDR3 reads CASSLMGGNTEAFF. CDR3 coding DNA: TGTGCCAGCAGCTTAATGGGAGGGAACACTGAAGCTTTCTTT.

The chain has TRBV5-1 and TRBJ2-2; no definite D call. The CDR3 contains 14 residues. Trimming pared 4 bases from V and 3 bases from J, leaving 10 bases between. Germline assignment: CDR1 SGHRS and CDR2 YFSETQ. As DNA, the CDR3 is TGCGCCAGCAGCAACCCGACCTACACCGGGGAGCTGTTTTTT. Its translation: CASSNPTYTGELFF.

V and J are TRBV18 and TRBJ1-2; D is perhaps TRBD1 (5 bases). Germline loops: CDR1 KGHSH, CDR2 LQKENI. With 6 bases removed from V and 4 bases from J, the gap between germline ends came to 18 bases. The CDR3 runs to 15 residues. This chain's CDR3 is CASSTGGGAGYGYTF. The DNA for the CDR3 is TGTGCCAGCTCTACCGGGGGAGGGGCTGGCTATGGCTACACCTTC.

The chain links TRBV6-5 to TRBJ2-2; tentatively, D is TRBD1 (7 bases). Trimming took 2 bases from V and 4 from J, leaving 8 bases between them. CDR3 length: 14 residues. From germline, CDR1 is MNHEY and CDR2 SVGAGI. CDR3 nucleotide sequence: TGTGCCAGCAGTTACCAGGGGGGCACCGGGGAGCTGTTTTTT. Its protein is CASSYQGGTGELFF.

This clone has only one observation. V usage is TRBV6-1 and J usage is TRBJ1-1; 9 bases are shared with TRBD1. Per the germline V gene, CDR1 is MNHNS and CDR2 is SASEGT. Germline trimming cut 1 base from V and 3 bases from J; bases unmatched to any gene: 3. The CDR3 spans 15 residues. CDR3: CASSEVGTGYTEAFF. In nucleotides, the CDR3 is TGTGCCAGCAGTGAAGTGGGGACAGGGTACACTGAAGCTTTCTTT.

This chain joins TRBV6-5 and TRBJ1-3; D is uncertain. Germline values: CDR1 MNHEY, CDR2 SVGAGI. The CDR3 totals 16 residues. The germline V and J ends were trimmed by 0 bases and 0 bases, with 9 bases remaining between them. CDR3 protein: CASSYSTEYSGNTIYF. CDR3 nucleotides: TGTGCCAGCAGTTACTCGACTGAGTACTCTGGAAACACCATATATTTT.

The chain uses TRBV5-4 and TRBJ2-7; D is ambiguous. Germline CDR1 is SGHNT and CDR2 is YYREEE (reference sequence). The length of the CDR3 is 15 residues. The V gene lost 5 bases and the J gene lost 0 bases, with 15 bases spanning the gap. The CDR3, as DNA: TGTGCCAGCAGTTCGCGGAACACCATCTCCTACGAGCAGTACTTC. This codes for CASSSRNTISYEQYF.

V usage is TRBV5-6 and J usage is TRBJ2-5; no firm D call. Germline CDR1 reads SGHDT; CDR2 reads YYEEEE. The CDR3 sequence is 16 residues long. Between the trimmed V and J ends, which lost 0 bases and 2 bases, there was a span of 14 bases. The CDR3 bases are TGTGCCAGCAGCTTGGGCGGAACACTCACACAAGAGACCCAGTACTTC. Translation gives CASSLGGTLTQETQYF.

The chain uses TRBV5-4 and TRBJ1-2, with D possibly TRBD1 on 6 matching bases. CDR3 length: 14 amino acids. Looked up from germline, CDR1 is SGHNT and CDR2 is YYREEE (reference sequence). V lost 4 bases, J lost 2 bases, and 12 bases lay in between. CDR3 coding DNA: TGTGCCAGCAGCCTACAGGGACCCAACTATGGCTACACCTTC. This sequence encodes CASSLQGPNYGYTF.

The chain couples TRBV18 to TRBJ2-5; the match to TRBD1 covers 8 bases. The V gene end was trimmed by 0 bases and the J gene end by 2 bases; junction bases not matched to a gene: 5. This CDR3 has 16 residues. In germline, CDR1 is KGHSH, CDR2 LQKENI. The CDR3 loop is CASSPPGTGKQETQYF. CDR3 sequence (DNA): TGTGCCAGCTCACCACCCGGGACAGGAAAGCAAGAGACCCAGTACTTC.

This clone was seen a single time. The chain combines TRBV27 with TRBJ2-7, with D possibly matching TRBD1 (6 bases). The V end was cut by 2 bases, the J end by 2 bases, with 13 bases between. From germline, CDR1 is MNHEY and CDR2 SMNVEV (reference sequence). The CDR3 has 15 amino acids. The CDR3 region has the DNA TGTGCCAGCAGTTTAAACAGGGTCACAACCTACGAGCAGTACTTC. It encodes CASSLNRVTTYEQYF.

V is TRBV7-8 and J is TRBJ1-1; no firm D call. This CDR3 region has 13 residues. Germline V gives CDR1 SGHVS, CDR2 FQNEAQ. V was cut by 7 bases and J by 1 base, with 10 bases left in between. The CDR3, as DNA: TGTGCCAGCACCACCACAACGAACACTGAAGCTTTCTTT. This sequence encodes CASTTTTNTEAFF.

This rearrangement joins TRBV18 to TRBJ2-2; the D gene is possibly TRBD1 (7 bases). The CDR3 is made up of 18 amino acids. V was shortened by 3 bases and J by 3 bases, with 20 bases between the two germline ends. Germline V CDR1 and CDR2: KGHSH, LQKENI. The CDR3 sequence is CASSPQGGGRRDTGELFF. The CDR3 nucleotides read TGTGCCAGCTCACCGCAAGGAGGGGGCAGGAGGGACACCGGGGAGCTGTTTTTT.

The V call is TRBV6-1, the J call TRBJ1-1; D possibly corresponds to TRBD1 (6 bases). Trimming stripped 8 bases from V and 3 bases from J, with 13 bases between. Per the germline V gene, CDR1 is MNHNS and CDR2 is SASEGT. This CDR3 contains 13 residues. Here the CDR3 DNA reads TGTGCCAGCCAAGAACAGGGTTACACTGAAGCTTTCTTT. Protein sequence: CASQEQGYTEAFF.

This CDR3 reads CASSLAQSYNQPQHF. CDR3 DNA: TGTGCCAGCAGCTTAGCACAGAGTTACAATCAGCCCCAGCATTTT. The genes are TRBV7-2 and TRBJ1-5, with no clear D. CDR3 length: 15 amino acids. V shed 0 bases and J shed 3 bases, with 9 bases lying between them. Germline loops: CDR1 SGHTA, CDR2 FQGNSA. The full variable domain, with the rest looked up from reference TRBV7-2 and TRBJ1-5, is GAGVSQSPSNKVTEKGKDVELRCDPISGHTALYWYRQSLGQGLEFLIYFQGNSAPDKSGLPSDRFSAERTGGSVSTLTIQRTQQEDSAVYLCASSLAQSYNQPQHFGDGTRLSIL.

The chain has TRBV5-1 and TRBJ2-5, with no clear D. V lost 6 bases, J lost 1 base, and 16 bases lay in between. The CDR3 sequence is 15 residues long. Germline loops: CDR1 SGHRS, CDR2 YFSETQ. The CDR3 reads CASTKIGLSQETQYF. The CDR3 bases are TGCGCCAGCACTAAGATTGGGTTAAGCCAAGAGACCCAGTACTTC.

V gene TRBV9 combines with J gene TRBJ2-1; tentatively, D is TRBD2 (6 bases). The germline V gene encodes CDR1 SGDLS and CDR2 YYNGEE. V was cut by 0 bases and J by 6 bases, with 10 bases left in between. This CDR3 has 14 amino acids. CDR3 DNA sequence: TGTGCCAGCAGCGTAGGTCTAGCGTTCAATGAGCAGTTCTTC. This codes for CASSVGLAFNEQFF.

The gene calls are TRBV15 and TRBJ1-5; D is possibly TRBD1 (5 bases). V was trimmed by 0 bases and J by 2 bases, leaving 14 bases between them. This CDR3 spans 17 amino acids. Germline V gene lookup returns CDR1 LNHNV and CDR2 YYDKDF (reference sequence). CDR3 residues: CATSRDSGGKRNQPQHF. The CDR3 DNA reads as TGTGCCACCAGCAGAGATTCCGGGGGTAAGCGCAATCAGCCCCAGCATTTT.

This rearrangement joins TRBV7-9 to TRBJ2-7; 7 bases fit TRBD1. The V gene's germline CDR1 is SEHNR and CDR2 FQNEAQ (reference sequence). Germline trimming cut 5 bases from V and 2 bases from J; bases unmatched to any gene: 12. The CDR3 has 16 residues. CDR3 loop: CASSDRDSPGPYEQYF. As DNA, the CDR3 is TGTGCCAGCAGCGACAGGGACAGCCCGGGTCCCTACGAGCAGTACTTC.

The rearrangement uses TRBV4-1 and TRBJ2-3; 8 bases match TRBD1. V lost 1 base, J lost 6 bases, and 6 bases stayed unmatched. This CDR3 is built from 15 residues. Germline V gene data show CDR1 as MGHRA and CDR2 as YSYEKL. The CDR3 protein is CASSQATGVWDTQYF. DNA for the CDR3: TGCGCCAGCAGCCAAGCGACAGGGGTTTGGGATACGCAGTATTTT.